These T cell receptor beta chains were read from a single sample in a study of read filtering for tumor transcriptome and immune sequencing. MiXCR, run by TCRdb on the reads, gives a single entry per CDR3 protein. There are 30,000 to 40,000 distinct CDR3 sequences in the sample; 12% occur only once, and about 30% lies in the top ten. Sequenced material: a population of CD138-negative cells sorted from bone marrow. The source is a donor aged 40 or older with multiple myeloma. The CDR3 runs from the conserved cysteine through the conserved F or W. A D gene is named only where the DNA matches it firmly. Size is omitted from some rows. Given values are once, few, many or a class for expanded clones.

>.|TRBV4-1|TRBJ2-5|many
TGCGCCAGCAGCCAAGGGACTTTGGAAGCCCAGTACTTC
CASSQGTLEAQYF
>.|TRBV20-1|TRBJ1-5|many
TGCAGTGCTACCCAGGACCAGAACAATCAGCCCCAGCATTTT
CSATQDQNNQPQHF
>.|TRBV7-9|TRBJ2-5|many
TGTGCCAGCAGCCCATTAGTCGGGGAGTTTGATGAGACCCAGTACTTC
CASSPLVGEFDETQYF
>TRBD2|TRBV7-9|TRBJ2-5|many
TGTGCCAGCAGCCCGGGACTAGCGGGGGAGACCCAGTACTTC
CASSPGLAGETQYF
>.|TRBV11-2|TRBJ2-5|few
TGTGCCAGCAGCTTAGATCGGGCGGTTTACTTC
CASSLDRAVYF
>.|TRBV11-2|TRBJ1-5|many
TGTGCCAGCAGCAGAGATGGTCAGGGCCATAGCAATCAGCCCCAGCATTTT
CASSRDGQGHSNQPQHF
>.|TRBV5-5|TRBJ2-7|medium-sized
TGTGCCAGCAGCTTGGAGCAGGGGTCCTACGAGCAGTACTTC
CASSLEQGSYEQYF
>TRBD1|TRBV5-1|TRBJ1-2|many
TGCGCCAGCAGCTTGGGGGGACAGAAGGATGGCTACACCTTC
CASSLGGQKDGYTF
>.|TRBV28|TRBJ1-1|many
TGTGCCAGCAGTTTAAGGCAGCCGAACACTGAAGCTTTCTTT
CASSLRQPNTEAFF
>.|TRBV2|TRBJ1-2|few
TGTGCTACTCAGAGGGATTATAACTATGGCTACACCTTC
CATQRDYNYGYTF
>.|TRBV20-1|TRBJ1-1|many
TGCAGTGCTAGAGAAGTGGTGTTCACTGAAGCTTTCTTT
CSAREVVFTEAFF
>TRBD1|TRBV29-1|TRBJ2-7|.
TGCAGCGTTGAAGATCGACAGGGGGTCTCCTACGAGCAGTACTTC
CSVEDRQGVSYEQYF
>.|TRBV7-9|TRBJ1-1|.
TGTGCCAGCAGCTTAGAGGGGACGGATGAAGCTCTCTTT
CASSLEGTDEALF
>.|TRBV5-6|TRBJ2-5|.
TGTGCCAGCAGCCGAACCGGGCCTGGGGAGCCCCAGTACTTC
CASSRTGPGEPQYF
>.|TRBV7-8|TRBJ2-7|many
TGTGCCAGCAGCCCCTTACCGGACAGTTACGAGCAGTACTTC
CASSPLPDSYEQYF
>TRBD1|TRBV7-8|TRBJ2-3|many
TGTGCCAGCACAGGGGGCTGGGCAGGGTACACAGATACGCAGTATTTT
CASTGGWAGYTDTQYF
>.|TRBV7-8|TRBJ1-1|many
TGTGCCAGCAGCGCCCAGGGACGCACTGAAGCTTTCTTT
CASSAQGRTEAFF
>TRBD1|TRBV6-5|TRBJ1-1|few
TGTGCCAGCAGTTACCAAAGGGACAGGGAGGGTACTGAAGCTTTCTTT
CASSYQRDREGTEAFF
>.|TRBV5-1|TRBJ1-1|many
TGCGCCAGCAGCTTGGCCCGGGGGGGAAACACTGAAGCTTTCTTT
CASSLARGGNTEAFF
>.|TRBV29-1|TRBJ1-1|many
TGCAGCGCCAAGACGTCAGGGACTGAAGCTTTCTTT
CSAKTSGTEAFF
>.|TRBV2|TRBJ1-5|many
TGTGCCAGCAGTGAAGACATAACTGGCGGGCAGCCCCAGCATTTT
CASSEDITGGQPQHF
>TRBD2|TRBV20-1|TRBJ2-1|many
TGCAGTGCTAGAAACAGCGGGGGGGCAGATGAGCAGTTCTTC
CSARNSGGADEQFF
>.|TRBV5-5|TRBJ2-5|many
TGTGCCAGCAGCTTGGCCCCGGGGCGTAAAGAAGAGACCCAGTACTTC
CASSLAPGRKEETQYF
>.|TRBV2|TRBJ1-4|many
TGTGCCAGCAGTGACCGAATAGGCAGTTTATATGAAAAACTGTTTTTT
CASSDRIGSLYEKLFF
>.|TRBV7-9|TRBJ2-5|many
TGTGCCAGCTTGAGAGGGGGTTCGGAGACCCAGTACTTC
CASLRGGSETQYF
>.|TRBV6-6|TRBJ2-1|many
TGTGCCAGCAGTTATGTAGGCGATGAGCAGTTCTTC
CASSYVGDEQFF
>TRBD1|TRBV20-1|TRBJ2-4|many
TGCAGTGCTAGCGGACAGGAGTTACTAGCCAAAAACATTCAGTACTTC
CSASGQELLAKNIQYF
>TRBD1|TRBV19|TRBJ2-1|many
TGTGCCAGTACCCGACAGGGCCACTACAATGAGCAGTTCTTC
CASTRQGHYNEQFF
>.|TRBV3-1|TRBJ1-4|few
TGTGCCAGCAGCCCCGGGCCGGGGGTGGAAAAACTGTTTTTT
CASSPGPGVEKLFF
>.|TRBV7-8|TRBJ2-3|many
TGTGCCAGCAGCTTGGTTACAGGGACTGATACGCAGTATTTT
CASSLVTGTDTQYF